The sequence of this T cell receptor (beta chain) was determined in a study of blood T cell repertoires in COVID-19. For the study at large: The United States, Italy and Spain supplied acute and convalescent COVID-19 samples. Sources were T cells, B-cell-depleted T cells, or PBMCs; the material itself was cDNA or gDNA.

Study processing details: Reference gene primer amplification yielded estimated nucleated cell counts. The repertoire was sequenced with immunoSEQ multiplex PCR; TCRdb's copy has only in-frame clones and lacks some. That table gives V, J and clone size, and the DNA gave D and trimming. Of roughly 190,000 clones listed, approximately 81% are singletons. Germline values: CDR1 GTSNPN, CDR2 SVGIG (reference sequence). The CDR3 sequence is 14 residues long. J lost 0 bases, V lost 2 bases, and 3 bases had no gene match. With regard to this clone: This same CDR3 is encoded by further DNA sequences in the sample.

This sequence originates from a woman in her 70s with COVID-19, enrolled during active disease. This chain uses TRBV30 with TRBJ1-1; 7 nucleotides match TRBD1. The sample consisted of peripheral blood. CDR3 DNA: TGTGCCTGGAGTTTGGGGACAGTGAACACTGAAGCTTTCTTT. Translation: CAWSLGTVNTEAFF.